One sample yielded the 29 T cell receptor beta chains listed below, sequenced in a study of blood T cell repertoires in COVID-19. The assay was immunoSEQ multiplex PCR, and TCRdb's table has in-frame clones only and misses some. Counted here are 25,000 to 40,000 clones, more than 75% occurring once; the ten biggest clones make up 11% to 15%. The source material was peripheral blood. These TCRs come from a man aged 60 to 75 with active COVID-19.

This clone showed up just once. V and J are TRBV11-2 and TRBJ2-1, with no clear D. Trimming stripped 1 base from V and 8 bases from J, with 12 bases between. CDR1 and CDR2 from the germline V gene are SGHAT and FQNNGV. CDR3 length: 14 amino acids. CDR3 in DNA: TGTGCCAGCAGCTTAGTGGTCTATTCCCATGAGCAGTTCTTC. Encoded protein: CASSLVVYSHEQFF.

The rearrangement uses TRBV9 and TRBJ2-2; 13 nucleotides align to TRBD2. Trimming removed 3 bases from V and 3 bases from J; junction bases left unmatched: 8. Germline lookup yields CDR1 SGDLS and CDR2 YYNGEE. There are 18 residues in the CDR3. CDR3 protein: CASSGGLAGPGDTGELFF. CDR3 nucleotides: TGTGCCAGCAGCGGGGGACTAGCGGGACCGGGGGACACCGGGGAGCTGTTTTTT. The full variable domain, completed using reference TRBV9 and TRBJ2-2, is DSGVTQTPKHLITATGQRVTLRCSPRSGDLSVYWYQQSLDQGLQFLIQYYNGEERAKGNILERFSAQQFPDLHSELNLSSLELGDSALYFCASSGGLAGPGDTGELFFGEGSRLTVL.

This rearrangement joins TRBV24-1 to TRBJ2-5; D is possibly TRBD1 (5 bases). Trimming pared 5 bases from V and 5 bases from J, leaving 11 bases between. In germline, CDR1 is KGHDR, CDR2 SFDVKD. There are 13 residues in the CDR3. The CDR3 region has the DNA TGTGCCACCAGTGCGGTGGGGCGTGAGACCCAGTACTTC. This codes for CATSAVGRETQYF.

This clone appeared a single time. The chain joins TRBV19 to TRBJ2-2; the match to TRBD1 covers 11 bases. With 9 bases clipped from V and 4 bases from J, the junction kept 7 bases outside the gene matches. Looked up from germline, CDR1 is LNHDA and CDR2 is SQIVND (reference sequence). There are 15 residues in the CDR3. The CDR3 bases are TGTGCCAGCTGGACAGGGGGCCATCGCACCGGGGAGCTGTTTTTT. Its protein is CASWTGGHRTGELFF.

The gene calls are TRBV9 and TRBJ1-3; 7 nucleotides align to TRBD1. V dropped 3 bases and J dropped 2; count of bases not matched to a gene: 2. The germline gives CDR1 SGDLS, CDR2 YYNGEE. This CDR3 has 14 amino acids. DNA of the CDR3: TGTGCCAGCAGCGCCCAGGGGGCTGGAAACACCATATATTTT. Translated, it gives CASSAQGAGNTIYF. Using reference TRBV9 and TRBJ1-3 for the parts outside the CDR3, the full variable domain is DSGVTQTPKHLITATGQRVTLRCSPRSGDLSVYWYQQSLDQGLQFLIQYYNGEERAKGNILERFSAQQFPDLHSELNLSSLELGDSALYFCASSAQGAGNTIYFGEGSWLTVV.

The chain uses TRBV18 and TRBJ1-2; unclear D gene. The V gene's germline CDR1 is KGHSH and CDR2 LQKENI. Trimming removed 2 bases from V and 3 bases from J, with 10 bases in between. CDR3 length: 14 amino acids. The CDR3, as DNA: TGTGCCAGCTCACCATCGCGCCAAGACTATGGCTACACCTTC. Its translation is CASSPSRQDYGYTF.

The J gene is TRBJ1-2, the V gene TRBV6-5, with D unresolved. The germline V gene has CDR1 MNHEY and CDR2 SVGAGI. The V end lost 6 bases, the J end lost 4 bases, and 12 bases lay between the germline ends. This CDR3 has 13 amino acids. The CDR3 region is CASRDAGSYGYTF. The DNA of the CDR3 is TGTGCCAGCAGAGACGCCGGGTCCTATGGCTACACCTTC.

V is TRBV29-1 and J is TRBJ2-3; D is possibly TRBD2 (6 bases). This CDR3 has 14 residues. With 0 bases removed from V and 1 base from J, the gap between germline ends came to 8 bases. Germline CDR1 is SQVTM and CDR2 is ANQGSEA. The DNA of the CDR3 is TGCAGCGTTGAAGAGGGCGGGGGCACAGATACGCAGTATTTT. Amino acids: CSVEEGGGTDTQYF.

The rearrangement joins TRBV18 to TRBJ2-4; 8 nucleotides align to TRBD2. CDR3 length: 18 residues. Germline-derived CDR1 and CDR2 are KGHSH and LQKENI. J was trimmed by 2 bases and V by 1 base; bases with no gene match: 10. The CDR3 reads CASSPLPGTSRSKNIQYF. In nucleotides, the CDR3 is TGTGCCAGCTCACCACTCCCGGGGACTAGTCGATCCAAAAACATTCAGTACTTC.

The CDR3 DNA reads TGTGCCAGCAGCTTGTTTAGCTACGAGCAGTACTTC. Its translation is CASSLFSYEQYF. The rearrangement links TRBV5-6 to TRBJ2-7; D ambiguous. V gave up 1 base and J gave up 3 bases, with 5 bases separating them. This CDR3 is built from 12 residues. The germline gives CDR1 SGHDT, CDR2 YYEEEE.

This clone has more than one count but fewer than ten. This chain connects TRBV29-1 to TRBJ2-5; D is unresolved. The ends were cut back, 3 bases at V and 5 bases at J, with 13 bases in the middle. Germline V gives CDR1 SQVTM, CDR2 ANQGSEA. The CDR3 has 13 amino acids. Here the CDR3 DNA reads TGCAGCGTTGAGACGGTAGCCAAGGAGACCCAGTACTTC. This codes for CSVETVAKETQYF.

The J gene is TRBJ2-7, the V gene TRBV7-2; TRBD1 matches 8 bases. The CDR3 runs to 14 residues. With 3 bases clipped from V and 7 bases from J, the junction kept 8 bases outside the gene matches. The germline V gene encodes CDR1 SGHTA and CDR2 FQGNSA. The CDR3 sequence is CASSFRQGAREQYF. CDR3 in DNA: TGTGCCAGCAGCTTTCGGCAGGGGGCGCGGGAGCAGTACTTC.

V and J are TRBV14 and TRBJ1-6; possible D gene TRBD1, 6 bases. The CDR3 runs to 14 residues. Trimming took off 5 bases at V and 16 bases at J, with 21 bases between the two ends. Per the germline V gene, CDR1 is SGHDN and CDR2 is FVKESK. In DNA form, the CDR3 reads TGTGCCAGCAGCATCCGGGACATCGGGTCCGATCTCCACTTT. Protein product: CASSIRDIGSDLHF.

This rearrangement joins TRBV6-1 to TRBJ2-2; 8 bases match TRBD1. This CDR3 comprises 16 residues. With V trimmed by 1 base and J by 5 bases, 6 bases remained unmatched. Germline V gene lookup returns CDR1 MNHNS and CDR2 SASEGT. The CDR3: CASSEGRQGWTGELFF. DNA of the CDR3: TGTGCCAGCAGTGAAGGGAGACAGGGGTGGACCGGGGAGCTGTTTTTT.

The V call is TRBV7-9, the J call TRBJ2-1; perhaps TRBD1 as D (6 bases). The germline V and J ends were trimmed by 4 bases and 9 bases, with 10 bases remaining between them. This CDR3 is built from 12 residues. Germline V gives CDR1 SEHNR, CDR2 FQNEAQ (reference sequence). The CDR3 DNA sequence: TGTGCCAGCAGCTCTGGGGGCGGTGAGCAGTTCTTC. It yields the protein CASSSGGGEQFF.

Written as DNA, the CDR3 is TGTGCCAGCAGCCCCTGGACTAGCGGGAGAGCGTCCTACGAGCAGTACTTC. It codes for CASSPWTSGRASYEQYF. The V call is TRBV6-2 or TRBV6-3, the J call TRBJ2-7; TRBD2 aligns across 13 bases. This CDR3 region has 17 residues. With V trimmed by 6 bases and J by 1 base, 9 bases remained unmatched. Germline assignment: CDR1 MNHEY and CDR2 SVGEGT.

The chain couples TRBV6-5 to TRBJ2-4; perhaps TRBD1 as D (6 bases). The CDR3 length is 14 residues. Looked up from germline, CDR1 is MNHEY and CDR2 is SVGAGI. V dropped 6 bases and J dropped 3 bases, with 12 bases sitting between them. CDR3 region: CASSPRGGKNIQYF. CDR3 DNA: TGTGCCAGCAGCCCGAGAGGGGGCAAAAACATTCAGTACTTC.

The chain carries TRBV4-2 and TRBJ1-4; D not resolved. The CDR3 loop spans 12 amino acids. Germline lookup yields CDR1 LGHNA and CDR2 YNFKEQ. V was clipped by 5 bases and J by 8 bases, with 9 bases between them. CDR3 DNA sequence: TGTGCCAGCAGCTCCGGACTAGAAAAACTGTTTTTT. Its translation is CASSSGLEKLFF.

This clone was seen once. The rearrangement joins TRBV27 to TRBJ2-3; 8 bases are a match to TRBD1. The germline gives CDR1 MNHEY, CDR2 SMNVEV (reference sequence). Trimming cost V 1 base and J 6 bases; bases outside gene matches: 6. The CDR3 covers 15 residues. For the CDR3, the DNA is TGTGCCAGCAGTTTATATCAGGGGGCGCGTGATACGCAGTATTTT. Amino acids: CASSLYQGARDTQYF.

The gene calls are TRBV3-1 (or the pseudogene TRBV3-2) and TRBJ2-3; 11 bases map to TRBD2. The CDR3 has 15 amino acids. Trimming took 4 bases from V and 10 from J; bases not matched to a gene: 10. Germline-derived CDR1 and CDR2 are LGHDT and YNNKEL (reference sequence). The CDR3 coding sequence is TGTGCCAGCAGCCCGCTAGCGGGGGGTAGGGGGTCGCAGTATTTT. Protein sequence: CASSPLAGGRGSQYF.

The CDR3 sequence is CATSPDRGFRPQHF. CDR3 bases: TGTGCCACCAGCCCAGATAGGGGGTTTCGGCCCCAGCATTTT. V gene TRBV15 combines with J gene TRBJ1-5, with a possible D match to TRBD1 (6 bases). CDR1 is LNHNV and CDR2 is YYDKDF in the germline V gene (reference sequence). Trimming took 5 bases from V and 9 from J, leaving 17 bases between them. The CDR3 is 14 residues long. Full variable domain (missing parts from reference TRBV15 and TRBJ1-5): DAMVIQNPRYQVTQFGKPVTLSCSQTLNHNVMYWYQQKSSQAPKLLFHYYDKDFNNEADTPDNFQSRRPNTSFCFLDIRSPGLGDTAMYLCATSPDRGFRPQHFGDGTRLSIL.

V gene TRBV18 combines with J gene TRBJ2-7, with a tentative D call TRBD1 (6 bases). The germline V and J ends were trimmed by 3 bases and 7 bases, with 16 bases remaining between them. The CDR3 runs to 14 residues. Per the germline V gene, CDR1 is KGHSH and CDR2 is LQKENI. The CDR3: CASSPGRDTGEQYF. DNA for the CDR3: TGTGCCAGCTCACCGGGCCGGGACACGGGGGAGCAGTACTTC.

This sequence joins TRBV15 and TRBJ2-7; no clear D gene. The CDR3 runs 15 residues. CDR1 and CDR2 (germline): LNHNV, YYDKDF (reference sequence). Trimming pared 0 bases from V and 2 bases from J, leaving 11 bases between. The CDR3 region is CATSREGKSAYEQYF. CDR3 nucleotides: TGTGCCACCAGCAGAGAGGGCAAAAGTGCCTACGAGCAGTACTTC.

The chain uses TRBV15 and TRBJ1-5; TRBD1 aligns across 9 bases. The trim removed 4 bases at V and 0 bases at J, leaving 4 bases unmatched. This CDR3 is built from 16 residues. CDR1 is LNHNV, CDR2 YYDKDF, per germline (reference sequence). CDR3 loop: CATSIGTGTSNQPQHF. The DNA of the CDR3 is TGTGCCACCAGCATAGGGACAGGGACTAGCAATCAGCCCCAGCATTTT.

This rearrangement joins TRBV9 to TRBJ1-4; no reliable D call. The CDR3 covers 14 residues. Germline V CDR1 and CDR2: SGDLS, YYNGEE. V shed 0 bases and J shed 8 bases, with 11 bases lying between them. DNA of the CDR3: TGTGCCAGCAGCGTAGACGGCCGGGAAGAAAAACTGTTTTTT. Protein sequence: CASSVDGREEKLFF.

This sequence joins TRBV7-3 and TRBJ2-1; 10 bases line up with TRBD1. V dropped 1 base and J dropped 3; count of bases not matched to a gene: 9. Germline CDR1 is SGHTA and CDR2 is FQGTGA. This CDR3 region has 18 residues. The CDR3 sequence is CASSLMGPGTGVYNEQFF. The CDR3 DNA is TGTGCCAGCAGCTTAATGGGACCCGGGACAGGGGTCTACAATGAGCAGTTCTTC.

The chain is built from TRBV7-8 and TRBJ2-4; tentative D call: TRBD2 (6 bases). Trimming took off 1 base at V and 9 bases at J, with 16 bases between the two ends. The CDR3 is 15 amino acids. The germline gives CDR1 SGHVS, CDR2 FQNEAQ. The chain's CDR3 is CASSLDDRGSGIQYF. DNA for the CDR3: TGTGCCAGCAGCTTAGACGACCGGGGGTCCGGCATTCAGTACTTC.

CDR3 sequence: CSVAPRDRGAGEQFF. CDR3 nucleotide sequence: TGCAGCGTTGCACCCCGGGACAGGGGGGCGGGTGAGCAGTTCTTC. The rearrangement uses TRBV29-1 and TRBJ2-1, with 11 nucleotides matching TRBD1. Germline trimming cut 4 bases from V and 9 bases from J; bases unmatched to any gene: 11. This CDR3 spans 15 amino acids. The V gene's germline CDR1 is SQVTM and CDR2 ANQGSEA.

This clone has a single count. The V and J genes are TRBV6-5 and TRBJ1-2; D possibly corresponds to TRBD1 (5 bases). CDR1 and CDR2 from the germline V gene are MNHEY and SVGAGI. The V gene lost 4 bases and the J gene lost 4 bases, with 16 bases spanning the gap. The CDR3 spans 15 residues. CDR3 coding DNA: TGTGCCAGCAGTTTTGCAGGGTTTCTTGGCTATGGCTACACCTTC. Translation: CASSFAGFLGYGYTF.